This T cell receptor beta chain was identified in a study of control samples from healthy donors and cancer patients. Libraries were prepared by immunoSEQ multiplex PCR; TCRdb keeps only in-frame clonotypes and omits some of them. Of some 120,000 clones in the sample, approximately 90% were seen once. From germline, CDR1 is MNHEY and CDR2 SMNVEV (reference sequence). This CDR3 comprises 14 residues. V gave up 4 bases and J gave up 4 bases, with 11 bases separating them. The V gene is TRBV27, the J gene TRBJ2-1; D perhaps matches TRBD1 (6 bases). What was sequenced was PBMCs. The clonotype originates from a woman in her forties or fifties with colorectal cancer. CDR3 in amino acids: CASSWTEVYNEQFF. Written as DNA, the CDR3 is TGTGCCAGCAGTTGGACAGAAGTTTACAATGAGCAGTTCTTC.